This TCR beta chain was captured in a study of blood T cell repertoires in COVID-19. Turning to the study itself: Acute and convalescent COVID-19 samples came from the United States, Italy and Spain. PBMCs, B-cell-depleted T cells, or T cells were the source of the cDNA or gDNA that made up the material.

Trimming shortened V by 8 bases and J by 3 bases, and 18 bases separated the two germline ends. Germline values: CDR1 SGHVS, CDR2 FQNEAQ. The CDR3 covers 15 residues. Per the authors' pipeline: Reference gene primer amplification in the assay estimated nucleated cell counts. Repertoires were generated with immunoSEQ multiplex PCR, while TCRdb's copy carries only in-frame clones and drops some. The DNA gave D and trimming, while V, J and clone size come from that table. The sample holds 35,000 to 45,000 clones; roughly 76% are singletons and the top ten take about 9%. Sequenced: peripheral blood. The rearrangement uses TRBV7-8 and TRBJ2-3, with D possibly TRBD1 on 6 matching bases. The source of this sequence is a man in his 70s with active or convalescent COVID-19. The CDR3 region has the DNA TGTGCCAGCCAGATTTCCGGAGGACAGACAGATACGCAGTATTTT. The encoded protein is CASQISGGQTDTQYF.